These 8 T cell receptor beta chains were sequenced from one sample in a study of T cell changes during pregnancy in multiple sclerosis. Generated by immunoSEQ multiplex PCR, the TCRdb table keeps only in-frame clones and is missing some. The data contain roughly 80,000 clones, 90% to 95% of them singletons. Sequenced here: peripheral blood, sampled before pregnancy. The receptors originated from a female donor with multiple sclerosis, enrolled in a pregnancy study.

The chain is built from TRBV7-8 and TRBJ1-5; a weak D match, TRBD1 (5 bases). Germline lookup yields CDR1 SGHVS and CDR2 FQNEAQ. CDR3 length: 13 amino acids. V was trimmed by 3 bases and J by 4 bases, leaving 7 bases between them. CDR3 residues: CASSLSGNQPQHF. The CDR3, as DNA: TGTGCCAGCAGCTTGTCAGGGAATCAGCCCCAGCATTTT.

This clone was observed once. The chain carries TRBV9 and TRBJ1-3, with D unresolved. Per germline, CDR1 SGDLS and CDR2 YYNGEE. This CDR3 contains 15 residues. The V gene lost 3 bases and the J gene lost 0 bases, with 10 bases spanning the gap. CDR3 in amino acids: CASSGGRPSGNTIYF. The CDR3 region has the DNA TGTGCCAGCAGCGGCGGGAGGCCCTCTGGAAACACCATATATTTT. The full variable domain, rest sourced from reference TRBV9 and TRBJ1-3, is DSGVTQTPKHLITATGQRVTLRCSPRSGDLSVYWYQQSLDQGLQFLIQYYNGEERAKGNILERFSAQQFPDLHSELNLSSLELGDSALYFCASSGGRPSGNTIYFGEGSWLTVV.

The gene calls are TRBV7-2 and TRBJ1-2, with 9 bases lining up with TRBD1. The CDR3 loop spans 13 amino acids. Germline CDR1 and CDR2: SGHTA and FQGNSA. V lost 5 bases, J lost 4 bases, and 2 bases stayed unmatched. The CDR3 sequence is CASSPTGGYGYTF. For the CDR3, the DNA is TGTGCCAGCAGCCCGACAGGGGGCTATGGCTACACCTTC.

This chain uses TRBV7-8 with TRBJ2-1; 8 nucleotides align to TRBD1. V was pared by 6 bases and J by 7 bases, with 11 bases of the junction left unmatched. CDR1 is SGHVS, CDR2 FQNEAQ, per germline. The CDR3 contains 15 residues. In nucleotides, the CDR3 is TGTGCCAGCAGGCTACGAGGACAGGGAAGGAATGAGCAGTTCTTC. Its protein product is CASRLRGQGRNEQFF. Drawing the rest from reference TRBV7-8 and TRBJ2-1, the complete variable domain is GAGVSQSPRYKVAKRGQDVALRCDPISGHVSLFWYQQALGQGPEFLTYFQNEAQLDKSGLPSDRFFAERPEGSVSTLKIQRTQQEDSAVYLCASRLRGQGRNEQFFGPGTRLTVL.

The V call is TRBV19, the J call TRBJ2-2, with 7 nucleotides matching TRBD1. This CDR3 is 15 amino acids long. Germline V lookup: CDR1 LNHDA, CDR2 SQIVND (reference sequence). V dropped 4 bases and J dropped 1; count of bases not matched to a gene: 3. CDR3 amino acids: CASSTGTENTGELFF. DNA of the CDR3: TGTGCCAGTAGTACCGGGACAGAGAACACCGGGGAGCTGTTTTTT.

Concerning this clone itself: At one end, the junction sequence differs from germline, possibly due to a read error. The J gene is TRBJ2-1, the V gene TRBV7-7; D is possibly TRBD1 (6 bases). The CDR3 contains 15 residues. CDR1 is SSHAT, CDR2 FNYEAQ, per germline (reference sequence). Here the CDR3 DNA reads TGTGCTAGCAGCCTGGGGGCTTCGGGCTACAATGAGCAGTTCTTC. Protein sequence: CASSLGASGYNEQFF. Full variable domain (missing parts from reference TRBV7-7 and TRBJ2-1): GAGVSQSPRYKVTKRGQDVTLRCDPISSHATLYWYQQALGQGPEFLTYFNYEAQPDKSGLPSDRFSAERPEGSISTLTIQRTEQRDSAMYRCASSLGASGYNEQFFGPGTRLTVL.

This chain joins TRBV6-1 and TRBJ2-1; possible D gene TRBD1, 6 bases. The CDR3 length is 14 residues. The ends were cut back, 2 bases at V and 7 bases at J, with 12 bases in the middle. Germline V gene lookup returns CDR1 MNHNS and CDR2 SASEGT. CDR3 in amino acids: CASSETQGLNEQFF. The CDR3 DNA sequence: TGTGCCAGCAGTGAAACGCAGGGGTTAAATGAGCAGTTCTTC.

This sequence joins TRBV30 and TRBJ2-3, with D maybe TRBD2 (5 bases). Germline V CDR1 and CDR2: GTSNPN, SVGIG (reference sequence). There are 12 residues in the CDR3. Trimming left V 2 bases short and J 3 bases short, with 6 bases between. The CDR3 loop is CAWSTGTDTQYF. The CDR3 DNA is TGTGCCTGGAGTACGGGGACAGATACGCAGTATTTT.